The clone carrying this TCR beta chain was counted only a few times. The CDR3 sequence is 15 residues long. Trimming removed 5 bases from V and 1 base from J; junction bases left unmatched: 8. The germline gives CDR1 KGHSH, CDR2 LQKENI. The data were taken from a study of spatial heterogeneity in lung cancer. Study as a whole: Raw-read counts averaged over ten per unique TCR and UMI combination.

The time point was: blood at routine non-recurrence follow-up after resection. TCRdb itself ran the 5' RACE reads through MiXCR, one entry per CDR3 protein. The data show 110,000 or so distinct CDR3 sequences, less than 14% seen once. The sequence derives from a female donor with early-stage non-small cell lung cancer. The chain links TRBV18 to TRBJ2-7; 7 nucleotides match TRBD1. The sample was PBMCs, taken at follow-up. DNA of the CDR3: TGTGCCAGCTCAAAACTGTCGGGACAGTCCTACGAGCAGTACTTC. Protein sequence: CASSKLSGQSYEQYF.